This T cell receptor beta chain was sequenced for a study of shared clonotypes between healthy human individuals (dated by TCRdb to about 2020). Regarding the complete study: The cohort included three men and a couple of women between 18 and 49 years of age. Per donor, three plates each were used for CD4 naive and CD4 memory, two for CD8 naive, and one for CD8 memory. Blood TCR repertoires of five healthy adults were deeply sequenced to estimate repertoire size and the extent of clonotype sharing between individuals. To increase sequencing depth and limit assay-specific biases, TCR repertoire library preparation and sequencing were carried out by different laboratories using diverse techniques. Per donor, leukapheresis produced somewhere between about 0.94 and 9.5 billion PBMCs. Paper-wide results and their limitations: Compared with non-shared clonotypes, clonotypes shared by all four sorted-subset donors had higher generation probabilities. Naive subsets generally had larger estimated clonotype richness than memory subsets did. Even with the large sequencing depth, rarefaction of the sorted-subset datasets indicated that sequencing was incomplete. Based on pairwise subsampling, the degree of clonotype sharing among donors was expected to be affected by sequencing depth. Roughly 5% of naive CD4, around 4% of naive CD8, approximately 2.2% of memory CD4, and over 0.35% of memory CD8 clonotypes were shared across several donors. The genetic and exposure-history diversity represented was limited by the small number of donors. Only blood was sampled, and tissue TCR repertoires likely differ from those in blood.

The CDR3 runs 15 amino acids, cysteine and phenylalanine included. This entry keeps only the CDR3 DNA: 45 bases, framed from base 1. CDR1 and CDR2, per the germline V gene, are SGHDT and YYEEEE. V lost 0 bases and J lost 1 base; the stretch between them is 11 bases long. About this clone itself: The target of this receptor is not known. No much larger clone exists at a distance of one base, and base qualities are not known.

Donors were healthy HIV-negative adults with no recently reported acute infections or vaccinations. Only Caucasian adults living in Nashville, Tennessee, USA were represented among the donors. Magnetic negative selection was used to enrich CD4+ T cells, after which naive cells were positively selected on CD45RA and the negative fraction became the memory subset. After blood collection by leukapheresis, PBMCs were isolated using Ficoll-Histopaque density gradient centrifugation and then cryopreserved in the vapor phase of liquid nitrogen. Purity and quantity of every magnetically sorted T cell population were checked by analytical flow cytometry. Genomic DNA was isolated from every sorted fraction and measured by UV absorbance on a Nanodrop 2000c. TCR CDR3 regions were amplified from genomic DNA by multiplex PCR using the deep immunoSEQ assay. Extracted genomic DNA from each cell subset was distributed evenly across all wells of several immunoSEQ 96-well plates, and each plate was treated as a replicate. For sorted subsets, each replicate PCR was loaded with roughly 200 ng genomic DNA, equivalent to 32,000 or so T cell genomes. Purified libraries were measured with a Qubit 3.0 fluorometer, size-checked on a Bioanalyzer 2100, and measured again with the KAPA Library Quantification kit. A separate single-read 150-cycle Illumina NextSeq 550 flow cell was used to sequence each immunoSEQ 96-well plate. From the authors' description of their analysis: Because the immunoSEQ output included only junctional sequences and no quality scores, the filtering could not be the same as the filtering used for full-length reads. To assign V/J genes and CDR3, sequences were annotated using PyIR, a Python wrapper for IgBLAST v1.9, with IMGT germline references. Reads with weak V/J assignments (E-value above 1e-6), missing CDR3, stop codons, out-of-frame junctions, or ambiguous translated residues were removed. V3J clonotypes were defined by identical inferred V gene, J gene, and CDR3 amino acid sequence. Percentage overlap between repertoires was computed as shared unique clonotypes divided by the size of the smaller repertoire. Three approaches were used to assess repertoire richness: RTK rarefaction, the Chao1 estimator, and Recon v2.1 estimates of unobserved clonotypes. Generation probabilities for all TCRbeta clonotypes obtained by the gDNA method from four donors were computed using OLGA. TCRdb provides this immuneACCESS table in a form limited to in-frame rearrangements. Some clones are lacking; in checked studies, under half of them reflect an unresolved V gene, and why the rest are absent is not known. The D gene and trimming were derived from the DNA, and the V and J assignments and clone size from that table. Counted in this sample were approximately 2,000,000 clones; around 90% of them appeared once. The ten largest clones take up around 0.38% of the sample.

The receptor's source is a man younger than 35 in good health. Some clones in this sample may be carry-over from other donors' samples. The material sequenced was naive CD4+ T cells from PBMCs. Explained via the paper, the cell subset or site label denotes: CD45RA+ positively selected. The V and J genes are TRBV5-6 and TRBJ2-7, with TRBD1 tentatively as D gene (7 bases match). The DNA sequence is given as TGTGCCAGCAGCTTGGGCCCAGGGGGGTCCTACGAGCAGTACTTC. Its translation is CASSLGPGGSYEQYF.